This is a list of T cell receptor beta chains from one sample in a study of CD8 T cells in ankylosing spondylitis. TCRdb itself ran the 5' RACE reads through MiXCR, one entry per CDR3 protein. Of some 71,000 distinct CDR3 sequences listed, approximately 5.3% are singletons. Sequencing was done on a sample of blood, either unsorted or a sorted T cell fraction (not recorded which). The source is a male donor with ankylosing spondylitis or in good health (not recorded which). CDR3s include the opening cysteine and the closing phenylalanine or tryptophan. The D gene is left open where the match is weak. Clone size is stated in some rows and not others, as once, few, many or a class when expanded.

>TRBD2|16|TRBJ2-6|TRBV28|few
CASSLPGGSGANVLTF
TGTGCCAGCAGTTTACCGGGGGGCTCTGGGGCCAACGTCCTGACTTTC
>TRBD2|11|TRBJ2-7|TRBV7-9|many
CASSSGGEQYF
TGTGCCAGCAGTTCGGGGGGCGAGCAGTACTTC
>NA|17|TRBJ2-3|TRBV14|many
CASSQRAGANSTDTQYF
TGTGCCAGCAGCCAACGAGCAGGGGCGAATAGCACAGATACGCAGTATTTT
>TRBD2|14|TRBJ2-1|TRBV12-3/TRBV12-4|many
CASSFGTSVHEQFF
TGTGCCAGCAGTTTCGGGACTAGCGTCCATGAGCAGTTCTTC
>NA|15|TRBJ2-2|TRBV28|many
CASSPGTFDTGELFF
TGTGCCAGCAGCCCAGGGACCTTTGACACCGGGGAGCTGTTTTTT
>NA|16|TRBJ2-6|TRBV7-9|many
CASSFWGGTGANVLTF
TGTGCCAGCAGCTTTTGGGGTGGTACTGGGGCCAACGTCCTGACTTTC
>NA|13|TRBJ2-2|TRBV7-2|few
CASSLAGGGELFF
TGTGCCAGCAGCTTAGCAGGTGGCGGGGAGCTGTTTTTT
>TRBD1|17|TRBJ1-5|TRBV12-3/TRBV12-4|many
CASSETGTGGAFQPQHF
TGTGCCAGCAGCGAAACTGGGACAGGGGGCGCTTTTCAGCCCCAGCATTTT
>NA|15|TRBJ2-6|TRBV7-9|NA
CASSLSVSGANVLTF
TGTGCCAGCAGCTTGAGTGTCTCTGGGGCCAACGTCCTGACTTTC
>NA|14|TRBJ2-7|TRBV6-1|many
CASSEEARSVGQYF
TGTGCCAGCAGTGAAGAGGCTCGGTCAGTGGGGCAGTACTTC
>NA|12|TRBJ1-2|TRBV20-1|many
CSGPTETYGYTF
TGCAGTGGGCCGACCGAGACCTATGGCTACACCTTC
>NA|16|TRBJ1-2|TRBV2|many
CASSEGGGRQADGYTF
TGTGCCAGCAGTGAAGGGGGGGGTCGACAGGCGGATGGCTACACCTTC
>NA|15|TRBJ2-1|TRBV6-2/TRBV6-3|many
CASTPTSSGGNEQFF
TGTGCCAGCACCCCAACTTCCTCTGGGGGCAATGAGCAGTTCTTC
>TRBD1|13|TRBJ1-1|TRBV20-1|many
CSAGQGADTEAFF
TGCAGTGCTGGACAGGGGGCGGACACTGAAGCTTTCTTT
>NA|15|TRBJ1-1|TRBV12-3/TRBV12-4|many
CASSLLGGPNTEAFF
TGTGCCAGCAGTTTGCTGGGGGGGCCGAACACTGAAGCTTTCTTT
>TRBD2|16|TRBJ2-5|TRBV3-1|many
CASSLFSGGAGETQYF
TGTGCCAGCAGCCTCTTCTCCGGGGGGGCAGGGGAGACCCAGTACTTC
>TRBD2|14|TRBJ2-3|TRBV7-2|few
CASSPWGLVEDQYF
TGTGCCAGCAGCCCCTGGGGACTAGTAGAGGATCAGTATTTT
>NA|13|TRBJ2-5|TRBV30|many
CAWSALGGGTQYF
TGTGCCTGGAGTGCCTTGGGGGGCGGGACCCAGTACTTC
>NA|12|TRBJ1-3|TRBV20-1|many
CSATTMGNTIYF
TGCAGTGCTACCACGATGGGAAACACCATATATTTT
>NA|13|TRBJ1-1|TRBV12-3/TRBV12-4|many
CASSLGATSEAFF
TGTGCCAGCAGTTTAGGGGCTACTTCTGAAGCTTTCTTT
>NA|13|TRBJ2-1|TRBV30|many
CAWNVGDNNEQFF
TGTGCCTGGAATGTGGGTGATAACAATGAGCAGTTCTTC
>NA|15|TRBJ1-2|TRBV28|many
CASSLWSGANYGYTF
TGTGCCAGCAGTTTATGGAGCGGAGCTAACTATGGCTACACCTTC
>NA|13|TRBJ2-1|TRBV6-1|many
CASTLDSLSEQFF
TGTGCCAGCACACTGGACTCTCTCAGTGAGCAGTTCTTC
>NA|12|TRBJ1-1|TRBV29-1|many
CSVEKSGTGAFF
TGCAGCGTGGAAAAATCAGGGACTGGAGCTTTCTTT
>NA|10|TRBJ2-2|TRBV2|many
CASGTGELFF
TGTGCCAGTGGGACCGGGGAGCTGTTTTTT
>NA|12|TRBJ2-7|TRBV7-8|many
CASSLGNREQYF
TGTGCCAGCAGCTTGGGGAATCGCGAGCAGTACTTC
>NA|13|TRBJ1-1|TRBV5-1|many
CASSGQLNTEAFF
TGCGCCAGTTCGGGACAACTGAACACTGAAGCTTTCTTT
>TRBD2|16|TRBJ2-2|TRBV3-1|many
CASSQVTSGVAGELFF
TGTGCCAGCAGCCAAGTTACCAGCGGGGTAGCCGGGGAGCTGTTTTTT
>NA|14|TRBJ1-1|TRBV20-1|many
CSARYPAGWTEAFF
TGCAGTGCTAGATACCCGGCAGGGTGGACTGAAGCTTTCTTT
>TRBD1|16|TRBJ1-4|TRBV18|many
CASSPIAGTVNEKLFF
TGTGCCAGCTCACCAATTGCCGGGACAGTTAATGAAAAACTGTTTTTT
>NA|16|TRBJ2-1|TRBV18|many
CASSPFGGSDSDEQFF
TGTGCCAGCTCACCATTCGGCGGGTCCGATTCGGATGAGCAGTTCTTC
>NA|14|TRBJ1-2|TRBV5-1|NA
CASSLGGTDYGYTF
TGCGCCAGCAGCTTGGGAGGGACGGACTATGGCTACACCTTC
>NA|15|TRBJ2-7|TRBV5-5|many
CASSSIWAEAYEQYF
TGTGCCAGCAGCTCCATTTGGGCCGAGGCCTACGAGCAGTACTTC
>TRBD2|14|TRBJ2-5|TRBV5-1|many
CASSLRDYGETQYF
TGCGCCAGCAGCCTCCGGGACTACGGAGAGACCCAGTACTTC
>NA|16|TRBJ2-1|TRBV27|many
CASSLLKKANYNEQFF
TGTGCCAGCAGTTTATTAAAGAAGGCCAACTACAATGAGCAGTTCTTC
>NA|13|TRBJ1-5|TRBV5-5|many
CASSLDPAKPQHF
TGTGCCAGCAGCTTGGACCCTGCGAAGCCCCAGCATTTT
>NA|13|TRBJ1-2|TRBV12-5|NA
CASGLDTVFDYTF
TGTGCTAGTGGTTTGGACACAGTTTTTGACTACACCTTC